This TCR beta chain was recovered during a study of blood T cell repertoires in COVID-19 (dated by TCRdb to 2020 to 2022). Looking at the study overall: The collaborator samples originated in the United States, Italy and Spain and spanned the acute and convalescent phases of COVID-19. The prospective study material was composed of cDNA or gDNA derived from T cells, B-cell-depleted T cells, or PBMCs. Subjects who had been exposed to COVID-19, were actively infected with it, or had recovered from it provided the deeply sampled blood TCRbeta repertoires that made up the dataset. The repertoires were released in a freely available public database intended as a resource for research on the immune response to SARS-CoV-2. The samples were drawn from the first 160 participants of the ongoing ImmuneRACE study and from 1,200 or so subjects provided by 6 global collaborators. A de-identified subject ID, COVID-19 status, age in years and sex were almost always included in the sample metadata. Where HLA class I and class II types were available, the types were taken from metadata supplied by the sample provider, not from assay-based typing.

What the study reported, not specific to this receptor: How much clinical and demographic metadata was included differed by source and by participant, and the metadata was provided uncurated.

Worth noting for this clone: What antigen it recognizes has not been identified. Per-nucleotide qualities are absent, and no much larger clonotype sits a single base away.

V and J are truncated by 0 bases and 0 bases respectively, leaving an intervening sequence of 9 bases. Spanning cysteine to phenylalanine, the CDR3 consists of 15 amino acids. Left in the record is the CDR3 DNA by itself, 45 bases read in frame from the first base. CDR1 is given as SGHRS and CDR2 as YFSETQ, both from the germline V gene. In Seattle, one collaborating source enrolled patients while the infection was active and tracked those patients longitudinally over the course of disease. The collaborating institutions used their own protocols to collect whole blood in K2EDTA tubes. Collaborator samples were shipped for TCRbeta analysis as frozen whole blood, isolated PBMCs, or DNA extracted from either sample type. The immunoSEQ Assay, a bias-controlled multiplex PCR, was used to amplify TCRbeta CDR3 regions from genomic DNA. The original methods were these. Nucleated cell counts per sample were estimated from amplification of reference gene primers within the assay. To quantify the absolute abundance of each unique TCRbeta CDR3 rearrangement, sequence reads were collapsed and filtered. For each sample, productive Simpson clonality was calculated by taking the square root of Simpson's diversity index across productive rearrangements. TCRdb obtained this table from immuneACCESS and retained in-frame rearrangements with V and J assigned. These tables miss some clones; where compared with another copy, unresolved V genes account for less than half of the shortfall, and the remainder is unexplained. D and trimming come from the DNA, and the V and J calls and clone size come from that table. The sample table shows 200,000 to 300,000 clones, and around nine tenths are seen once. Roughly 5% of the sample is in the top ten clones.

The sample was peripheral blood. This receptor was identified in a woman aged 55-70 years with COVID-19, enrolled during active disease. This receptor chain uses TRBV5-1 and TRBJ1-2; the D gene identity is not certain. The nucleotide sequence is given as TGCGCCAGCAGCTTGGATGGCAAATCTAACTATGGCTACACCTTC. Its translation is CASSLDGKSNYGYTF.